This entry describes one T cell receptor (beta chain). Its antigen is not identified. V was clipped by 3 bases and J by 2 bases, with 16 bases between them. The CDR3 has 15 residues. Germline-derived CDR1 and CDR2 are SQVTM and ANQGSEA. This sample stems from a study of regulatory T cells in long-lasting Graves disease. Across the whole study: Disease was considered persistent Graves' disease after over 5 years of antithyroid drugs (with positive TSH receptor antibodies). Whole-study results and caveats: In persistent patients, shared public clonotypes (about 2,800) outnumbered those in new patients (about 1,000). A reduction in accuracy may have resulted from the small sample size.

Time point in this sample: persistent/refractory GD, antithyroid drugs over 5 years with positive TRAb. Isolated PBMC RNA provided the starting material for the TCR library. Per American Thyroid Association guidelines, Graves' disease was diagnosed. Building the TCR beta libraries relied on iRepertoire HTBI primers, and CDR3 regions underwent Arm-PCR. One entry per CDR3 protein, called by TCRdb with MiXCR from the multiplex PCR reads. Of some 450,000 distinct CDR3 sequences listed, about a quarter are singletons. This specimen was peripheral blood mononuclear cells (PBMCs), taken when the disease was refractory, from a patient treated with antithyroid drugs. V and J are TRBV29-1 and TRBJ1-1; a weak D match, TRBD1 (5 bases). The TCR comes from a female donor with Graves disease. Here the CDR3 DNA reads TGCAGCGTTGACCTATCGGGACGGTCCAACACTGAAGCTTTCTTT. This encodes CSVDLSGRSNTEAFF.